The rows below give T cell receptor beta chains drawn from one sample of a study of T-cell reconstitution after alpha-beta-depleted transplantation in children. TCRdb itself ran the PCR reads through MiXCR, one entry per CDR3 protein. The top ten clones hold approximately 30% of a sample with more than 400,000 distinct CDR3 sequences, over 40% of them seen once. The starting material was PBMCs, obtained before TCRalphabeta/CD19-depleted stem cell transplant. The receptors come from a girl aged 2-10 years with aplastic anemia, due to receive a stem cell transplant. The CDR3 runs from the conserved cysteine through the conserved F or W. Each record gives: J gene, clone size, V gene, CDR3 length, D gene, CDR3 protein, CDR3 DNA. D genes are given only for firm matches. Expanded clones are given a class, and other clones once, few, many or no size at all.

TRBJ2-2 NA TRBV24-1 18 NA CATSDDWTGRVGTGELFF TGTGCCACCAGTGATGATTGGACAGGGAGGGTCGGCACCGGGGAGCTGTTTTTT
TRBJ2-1 few TRBV6-1 14 NA CASSPPLRRNEQFF TGTGCCAGCAGCCCCCCCCTCCGACGGAATGAGCAGTTCTTC
TRBJ2-3 many TRBV15 15 TRBD2 CATSSQREYTDTQYF TGTGCCACCAGCAGCCAGCGGGAGTACACAGATACGCAGTATTTT
TRBJ2-1 NA TRBV5-1 15 NA CASSQASSSYNEQFF TGCGCCAGCAGCCAAGCATCGAGCTCCTACAATGAGCAGTTCTTC
TRBJ2-5 NA TRBV10-3 16 NA CAISESGGGGQETQYF TGTGCCATCAGTGAGTCGGGAGGAGGGGGCCAAGAGACCCAGTACTTC
TRBJ1-1 NA TRBV27 15 NA CASSSRGGMSTQAFF TGTGCCAGCAGTTCGAGGGGGGGAATGAGCACTCAAGCTTTCTTT
TRBJ1-2 NA TRBV5-1 13 NA CASSLGATDGYTF TGCGCCAGCAGCTTAGGGGCAACCGATGGCTACACCTTC
TRBJ2-7 many TRBV27 14 NA CASSLSSQIYEQYF TGTGCCAGCAGTTTAAGTAGCCAAATCTACGAGCAGTACTTC
TRBJ2-7 few TRBV6-1 15 TRBD1 CASSLRQGGFHEQYF TGTGCCAGCAGCCTGAGACAGGGGGGCTTCCACGAGCAGTACTTC
TRBJ1-2 NA TRBV25-1 13 NA CASGNLGGYGYTF TGTGCCAGCGGAAATTTGGGGGGCTATGGCTACACCTTC
TRBJ2-1 NA TRBV6-1 16 TRBD2 CASSSGELIAGGPRFF TGTGCCAGCAGTAGCGGTGAACTTATAGCGGGAGGGCCTCGGTTCTTC
TRBJ2-3 few TRBV7-6 14 NA CASSLGSSPDTQYF TGTGCCAGCAGCTTAGGGTCTAGTCCAGATACGCAGTATTTT
TRBJ2-1 NA TRBV5-1 12 NA CASSDGGNEQFF TGCGCCAGCAGCGACGGAGGGAATGAGCAGTTCTTC
TRBJ1-1 NA TRBV20-1 12 NA CSVRGLRTEAFF TGCAGTGTTCGAGGCCTGAGGACTGAAGCTTTCTTT
TRBJ2-3 many TRBV20-1 21 TRBD2 CSARERWTSGRTGYLPDTQYF TGCAGTGCTAGAGAGAGGTGGACTAGCGGGAGGACCGGGTATCTCCCAGATACGCAGTATTTT
TRBJ2-7 NA TRBV10-2 12 NA CASSEGLYEQYF TGCGCCAGCAGTGAGGGACTCTACGAGCAGTACTTC
TRBJ2-4 once TRBV29-1 11 TRBD1 CSVGQGDIQYF TGCAGCGTGGGACAGGGAGACATTCAGTACTTC
TRBJ2-7 NA TRBV29-1 11 NA CSVLHYYEQYF TGCAGCGTTCTCCACTACTACGAGCAGTACTTC
TRBJ2-2 many TRBV7-2 16 TRBD1 CASSSTGAFGTGELFF TGTGCCAGCAGCTCCACAGGGGCGTTTGGTACCGGGGAGCTGTTTTTT
TRBJ2-5 once TRBV20-1 18 TRBD2 CSVRTSGRAGPIRETQYF TGCAGTGTTAGGACTAGCGGGAGGGCAGGTCCCATTCGGGAGACCCAGTACTTC